This is a list of T cell receptor beta chains from one sample in a study of T cell responses to AZD1222 COVID-19 vaccine. The repertoire was sequenced with immunoSEQ multiplex PCR; TCRdb's copy has only in-frame clones and lacks some. Of roughly 170,000 clones in the sample, 90% are singletons; the top ten hold around 3%. The sample consisted of peripheral blood, taken on day 0 of AZD1222 vaccination. These receptors all come from an adult in good health. Each CDR3 is given with its conserved first and last residue. D genes are given only for firm matches. Only part of the rows carry a size: once, few, many, or a class if the clone is expanded.

>-|TRBV10-3|-|TRBJ1-2
CAISESGGHYGYTF
TGTGCCATCAGTGAGTCGGGGGGCCACTATGGCTACACCTTC
>-|TRBV3-1/TRBV3-2|-|TRBJ2-3
CASSQGRRTDTQYF
TGTGCCAGCAGCCAAGGCCGCAGGACAGATACGCAGTATTTT
>few|TRBV6-2/TRBV6-3|-|TRBJ2-5
CASSTGPAETQYF
TGTGCCAGCAGTACCGGGCCAGCGGAGACCCAGTACTTC
>-|TRBV27|-|TRBJ1-2
CASRDVGGYTF
TGTGCCAGCAGGGACGTCGGTGGCTACACCTTC
>few|TRBV9|-|TRBJ1-3
CASSVASSANSGNTIYF
TGTGCCAGCAGCGTAGCTTCCTCAGCGAACTCTGGAAACACCATATATTTT
>-|TRBV4-3|TRBD2|TRBJ2-3
CASSQDNPSGTSGRTDTQYF
TGCGCCAGCAGCCAAGATAATCCCAGCGGGACTAGCGGGAGAACAGATACGCAGTATTTT
>-|TRBV10-3|-|TRBJ1-1
CAISEYGGEAFF
TGTGCCATCAGTGAGTATGGCGGAGAAGCTTTCTTT
>-|TRBV19|TRBD1|TRBJ1-2
CASSTGANYGYTF
TGTGCCAGTTCGACAGGGGCTAACTATGGCTACACCTTC
>-|TRBV5-4|-|TRBJ2-7
CASSLAQGGGYYEQYF
TGTGCCAGCAGCTTGGCCCAGGGTGGGGGTTACTACGAGCAGTACTTC
>-|TRBV7-8|-|TRBJ2-3
CASSLEGGTQYF
TGTGCCAGCAGCTTAGAGGGGGGTACGCAGTATTTT
>-|TRBV11-2|TRBD1|TRBJ2-5
CASSSRDRVFMETQYF
TGTGCCAGCAGCTCCCGGGACAGGGTGTTTATGGAGACCCAGTACTTC
>-|TRBV12-5|TRBD1|TRBJ2-7
CASTRDSLSYEQYF
TGTGCTAGTACCCGGGACAGCCTCTCCTACGAGCAGTACTTC
>-|TRBV5-4|TRBD2|TRBJ2-1
CASSLGGLASSSYNEQFF
TGTGCCAGCAGCTTGGGGGGACTAGCCTCGAGCTCCTACAATGAGCAGTTCTTC
>few|TRBV4-2|TRBD1|TRBJ2-7
CASSHPGTGGNEQYF
TGTGCCAGCAGCCACCCCGGGACAGGGGGCAACGAGCAGTACTTC
>-|TRBV3-1/TRBV3-2|TRBD2|TRBJ2-5
CASSQDQSLAGRRETQYF
TGTGCCAGCAGCCAAGATCAAAGCCTAGCGGGGCGCAGGGAGACCCAGTACTTC
>-|TRBV27|-|TRBJ2-2
CASSLTGANTGELFF
TGTGCCAGCAGTTTAACGGGGGCGAACACCGGGGAGCTGTTTTTT
>-|TRBV5-4|TRBD2|TRBJ2-1
CASSLAPGLGMYNEQFF
TGTGCCAGCAGCTTGGCCCCGGGACTAGGGATGTACAATGAGCAGTTCTTC
>-|TRBV5-1|TRBD1|TRBJ1-1
CASSFAPGFGQAAEAFF
TGCGCCAGCAGCTTCGCCCCCGGGTTTGGACAGGCGGCTGAAGCTTTCTTT
>-|TRBV27|-|TRBJ2-1
CASSISGSYNEQFF
TGTGCCAGCTCTATTTCCGGCTCCTACAATGAGCAGTTCTTC
>-|TRBV25-1|TRBD1|TRBJ2-3
CASSVGTGSTDTQYF
TGTGCCAGCAGTGTGGGGACAGGGTCAACAGATACGCAGTATTTT
>few|TRBV5-1|-|TRBJ1-6
CASSLERNSPLHF
TGCGCCAGCAGCCTGGAACGCAATTCACCCCTCCACTTT
>-|TRBV5-1|TRBD1|TRBJ2-3
CASSLGSADRGFTDTQYF
TGCGCCAGCAGCTTGGGGAGTGCAGACAGGGGCTTCACAGATACGCAGTATTTT
>-|TRBV9|TRBD2|TRBJ2-1
CASSVGSGGYNEQFF
TGTGCCAGCAGCGTAGGGAGCGGGGGCTACAATGAGCAGTTCTTC
>-|TRBV5-4|-|TRBJ2-5
CASSLVGVGETQYF
TGTGCCAGCAGCTTGGTTGGGGTAGGAGAGACCCAGTACTTC
>-|TRBV2|TRBD2|TRBJ2-6
CASNDGTSRSGANVLTF
TGTGCCAGCAATGACGGGACTAGCCGCTCTGGGGCCAACGTCCTGACTTTC
>-|TRBV5-1|-|TRBJ1-2
CASSSSGTERSF
TGCGCCAGCAGCTCGAGCGGGACGGAAAGATCCTTC
>-|TRBV11-2|-|TRBJ2-5
CASSLALWDQETQYF
TGTGCCAGCAGCTTAGCACTATGGGACCAAGAGACCCAGTACTTC
>-|TRBV10-3|TRBD1|TRBJ1-6
CAISPGQGSSPLHF
TGTGCCATCAGCCCGGGACAGGGCTCGTCACCCCTCCACTTT
>-|TRBV27|TRBD1|TRBJ1-2
CASSLTGTQGYGYTF
TGTGCCAGCAGTTTAACCGGGACACAGGGGTATGGCTACACCTTC
>-|TRBV19|TRBD1|TRBJ1-6
CASSTTGGSYSPLHF
TGTGCCAGTAGTACGACAGGGGGTAGTTATTCACCCCTCCACTTT
>-|TRBV11-3|-|TRBJ2-3
CASSLQGPTDTQYF
TGTGCCAGCAGCTTACAGGGTCCCACAGATACGCAGTATTTT